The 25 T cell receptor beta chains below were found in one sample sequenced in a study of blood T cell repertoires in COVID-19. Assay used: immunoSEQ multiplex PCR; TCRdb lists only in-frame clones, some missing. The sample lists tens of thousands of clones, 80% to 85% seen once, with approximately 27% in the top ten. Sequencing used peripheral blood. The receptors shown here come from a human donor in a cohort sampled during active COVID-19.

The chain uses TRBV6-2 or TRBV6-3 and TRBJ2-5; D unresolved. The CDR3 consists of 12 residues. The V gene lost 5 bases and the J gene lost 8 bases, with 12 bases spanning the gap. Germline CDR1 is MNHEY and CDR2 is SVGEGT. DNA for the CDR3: TGTGCCAGCAGTACGACTGGCGGAACCCAGTACTTC. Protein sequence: CASSTTGGTQYF.

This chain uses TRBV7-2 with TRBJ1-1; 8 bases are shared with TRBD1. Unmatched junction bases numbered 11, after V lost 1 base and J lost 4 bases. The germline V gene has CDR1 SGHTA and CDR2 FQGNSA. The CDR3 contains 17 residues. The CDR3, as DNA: TGTGCCAGCAGCTTAGATAGGTACAGGGGGGGTGGCACTGAAGCTTTCTTT. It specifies CASSLDRYRGGGTEAFF.

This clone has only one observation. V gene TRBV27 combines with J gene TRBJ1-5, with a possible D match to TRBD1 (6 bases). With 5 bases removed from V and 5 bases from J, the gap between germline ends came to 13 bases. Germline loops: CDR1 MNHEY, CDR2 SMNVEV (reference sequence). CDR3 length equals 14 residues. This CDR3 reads CASSTDSKDQPQHF. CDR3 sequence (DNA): TGTGCCAGCAGTACGGACAGTAAAGATCAGCCCCAGCATTTT.

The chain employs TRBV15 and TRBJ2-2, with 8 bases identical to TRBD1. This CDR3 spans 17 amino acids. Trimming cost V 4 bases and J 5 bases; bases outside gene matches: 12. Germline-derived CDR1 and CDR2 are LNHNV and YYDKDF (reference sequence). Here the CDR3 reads CATSKDYRGIETGELFF. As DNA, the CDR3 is TGTGCCACCAGCAAAGATTACAGGGGGATAGAGACCGGGGAGCTGTTTTTT.

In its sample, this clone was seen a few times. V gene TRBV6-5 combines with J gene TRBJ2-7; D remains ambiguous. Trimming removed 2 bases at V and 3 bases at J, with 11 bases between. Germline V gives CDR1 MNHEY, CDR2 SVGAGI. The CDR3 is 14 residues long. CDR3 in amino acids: CASSYVGGVYEQYF. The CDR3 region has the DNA TGTGCCAGCAGTTACGTTGGCGGTGTCTACGAGCAGTACTTC.

Written as DNA, the CDR3 is TGCAGTGCTAGTGCGGGAGGGGGGAACACTGAAGCTTTCTTT. This codes for CSASAGGGNTEAFF. V gene TRBV20-1 combines with J gene TRBJ1-1; possibly TRBD1 for D (6 bases). Deletions cut 3 bases from V and 1 base from J, with 12 bases between. Germline V CDR1 and CDR2: DFQATT, SNEGSKA (reference sequence). The CDR3 spans 14 residues.

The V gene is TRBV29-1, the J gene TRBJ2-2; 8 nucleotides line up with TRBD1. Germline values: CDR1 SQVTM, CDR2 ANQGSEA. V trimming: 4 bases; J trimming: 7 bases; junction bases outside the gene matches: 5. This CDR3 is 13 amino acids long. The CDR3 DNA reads TGCAGCGTTGGCCAGGGGGCTGTCGGGGAGCTGTTTTTT. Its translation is CSVGQGAVGELFF.

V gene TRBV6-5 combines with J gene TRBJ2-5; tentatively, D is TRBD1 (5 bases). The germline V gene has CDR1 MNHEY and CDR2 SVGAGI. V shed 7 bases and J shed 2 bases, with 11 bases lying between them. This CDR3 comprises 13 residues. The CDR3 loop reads CASNRQPQETQYF. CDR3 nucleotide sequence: TGTGCCAGCAATAGACAGCCTCAAGAGACCCAGTACTTC.

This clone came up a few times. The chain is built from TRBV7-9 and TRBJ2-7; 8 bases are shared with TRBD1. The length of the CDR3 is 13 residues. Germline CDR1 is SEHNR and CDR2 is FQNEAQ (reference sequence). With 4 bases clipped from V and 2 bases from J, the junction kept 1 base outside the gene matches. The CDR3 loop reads CASSWTGPYEQYF. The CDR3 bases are TGTGCCAGCAGCTGGACAGGGCCCTACGAGCAGTACTTC.

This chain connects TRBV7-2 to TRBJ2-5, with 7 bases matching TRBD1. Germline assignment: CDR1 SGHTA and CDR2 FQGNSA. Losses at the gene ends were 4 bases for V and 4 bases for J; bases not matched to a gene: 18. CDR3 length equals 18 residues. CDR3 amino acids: CASSSYPRTLKGAETQYF. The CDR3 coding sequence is TGTGCCAGCAGCTCCTACCCTCGGACCTTAAAGGGGGCAGAGACCCAGTACTTC.

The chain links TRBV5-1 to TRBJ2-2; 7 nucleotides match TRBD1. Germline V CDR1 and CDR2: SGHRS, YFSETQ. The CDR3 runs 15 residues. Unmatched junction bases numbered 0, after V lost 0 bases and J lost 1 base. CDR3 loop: CASSLGQGNTGELFF. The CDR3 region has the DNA TGCGCCAGCAGCTTGGGACAGGGGAACACCGGGGAGCTGTTTTTT. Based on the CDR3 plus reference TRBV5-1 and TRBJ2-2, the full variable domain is KAGVTQTPRYLIKTRGQQVTLSCSPISGHRSVSWYQQTPGQGLQFLFEYFSETQRNKGNFPGRFSGRQFSNSRSEMNVSTLELGDSALYLCASSLGQGNTGELFFGEGSRLTVL.

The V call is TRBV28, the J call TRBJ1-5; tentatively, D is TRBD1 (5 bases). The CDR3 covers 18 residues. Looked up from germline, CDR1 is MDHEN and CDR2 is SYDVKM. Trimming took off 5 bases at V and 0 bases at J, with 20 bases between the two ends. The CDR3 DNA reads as TGTGCCAGCAGTGCGAATCGGGGGTCTACACGTAGCAATCAGCCCCAGCATTTT. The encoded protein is CASSANRGSTRSNQPQHF.

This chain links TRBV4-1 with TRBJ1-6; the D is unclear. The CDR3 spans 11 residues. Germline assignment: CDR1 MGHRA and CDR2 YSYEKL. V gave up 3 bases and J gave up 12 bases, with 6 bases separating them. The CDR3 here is CASSHSGPLHF. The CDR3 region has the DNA TGCGCCAGCAGCCACTCCGGACCCCTCCACTTT.

The chain's CDR3 is CASSPTGFADTQYF. The CDR3 DNA follows: TGTGCCAGCAGCCCGACAGGCTTCGCAGATACGCAGTATTTT. The rearrangement links TRBV7-9 to TRBJ2-3; possibly TRBD1 for D (6 bases). The V gene lost 5 bases and the J gene lost 4 bases, with 13 bases spanning the gap. The germline V gene has CDR1 SEHNR and CDR2 FQNEAQ (reference sequence). The CDR3 contains 14 residues.

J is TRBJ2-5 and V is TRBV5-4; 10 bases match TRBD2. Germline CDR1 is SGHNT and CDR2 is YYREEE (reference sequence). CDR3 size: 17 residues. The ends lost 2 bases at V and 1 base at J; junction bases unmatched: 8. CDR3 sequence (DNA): TGTGCCAGCAGCTTCTTCGCTAGCGGGGGACCCCAAGAGACCCAGTACTTC. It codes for CASSFFASGGPQETQYF.

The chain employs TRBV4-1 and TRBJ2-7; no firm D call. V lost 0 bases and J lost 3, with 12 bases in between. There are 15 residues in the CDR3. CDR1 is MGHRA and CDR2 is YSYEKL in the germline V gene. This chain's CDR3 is CASSQDATENYEQYF. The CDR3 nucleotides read TGCGCCAGCAGCCAAGATGCAACCGAGAACTACGAGCAGTACTTC.

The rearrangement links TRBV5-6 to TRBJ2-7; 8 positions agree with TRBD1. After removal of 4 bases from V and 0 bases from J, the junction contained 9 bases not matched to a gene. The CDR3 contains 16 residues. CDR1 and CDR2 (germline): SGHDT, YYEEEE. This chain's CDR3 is CASSLGQVLLSYEQYF. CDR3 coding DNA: TGTGCCAGCAGCCTGGGACAGGTCCTGCTCTCCTACGAGCAGTACTTC.

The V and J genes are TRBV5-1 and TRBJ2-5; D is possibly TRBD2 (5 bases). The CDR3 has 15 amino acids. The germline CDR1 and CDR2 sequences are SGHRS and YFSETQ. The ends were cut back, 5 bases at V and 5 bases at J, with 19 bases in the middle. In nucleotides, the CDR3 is TGCGCCAGCAGGGCGGGTCAGTTTCAATGGGAGACCCAGTACTTC. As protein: CASRAGQFQWETQYF.

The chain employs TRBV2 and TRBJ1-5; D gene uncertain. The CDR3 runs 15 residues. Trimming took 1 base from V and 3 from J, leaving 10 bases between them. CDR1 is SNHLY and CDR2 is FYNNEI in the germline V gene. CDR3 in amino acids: CASSEGSSTNQPQHF. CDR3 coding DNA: TGTGCCAGCAGTGAAGGTTCGTCTACCAATCAGCCCCAGCATTTT.

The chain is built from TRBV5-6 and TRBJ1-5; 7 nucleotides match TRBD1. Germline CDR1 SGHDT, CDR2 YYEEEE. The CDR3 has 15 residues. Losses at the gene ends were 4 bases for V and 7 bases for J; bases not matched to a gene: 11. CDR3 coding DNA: TGTGCCAGCAGCAGGGGACAGCTCAGTGGGCAGCCCCAGCATTTT. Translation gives CASSRGQLSGQPQHF. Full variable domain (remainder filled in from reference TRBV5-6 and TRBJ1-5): DAGVTQSPTHLIKTRGQQVTLRCSPKSGHDTVSWYQQALGQGPQFIFQYYEEEERQRGNFPDRFSGHQFPNYSSELNVNALLLGDSALYLCASSRGQLSGQPQHFGDGTRLSIL.

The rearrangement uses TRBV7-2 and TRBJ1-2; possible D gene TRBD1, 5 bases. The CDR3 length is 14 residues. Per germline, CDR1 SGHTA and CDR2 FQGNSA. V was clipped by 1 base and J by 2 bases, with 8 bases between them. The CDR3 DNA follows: TGTGCCAGCAGCTTAGGTCAGGGAAACTATGGCTACACCTTC. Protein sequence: CASSLGQGNYGYTF.

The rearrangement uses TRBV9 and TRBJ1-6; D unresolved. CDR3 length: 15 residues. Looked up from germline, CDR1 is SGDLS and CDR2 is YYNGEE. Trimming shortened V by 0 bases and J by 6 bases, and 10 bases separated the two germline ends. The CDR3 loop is CASSVDGVGNSPLHF. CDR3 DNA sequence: TGTGCCAGCAGCGTAGACGGGGTGGGTAATTCACCCCTCCACTTT.

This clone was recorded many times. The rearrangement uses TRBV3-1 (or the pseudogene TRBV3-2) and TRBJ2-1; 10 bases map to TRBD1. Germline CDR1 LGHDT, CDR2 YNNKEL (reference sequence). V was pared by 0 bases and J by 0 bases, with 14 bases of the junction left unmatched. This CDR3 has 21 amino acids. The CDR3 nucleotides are TGTGCCAGCAGCCAAGAGGGAAGGGGGACAGGGGCCTTTAGCTCCTACAATGAGCAGTTCTTC. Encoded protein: CASSQEGRGTGAFSSYNEQFF.

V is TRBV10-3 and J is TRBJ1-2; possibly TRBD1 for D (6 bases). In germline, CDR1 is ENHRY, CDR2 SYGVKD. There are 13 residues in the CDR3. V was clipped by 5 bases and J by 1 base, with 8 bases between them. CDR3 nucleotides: TGTGCCATCAGTATACAGGGTAACTATGGCTACACCTTC. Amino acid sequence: CAISIQGNYGYTF.

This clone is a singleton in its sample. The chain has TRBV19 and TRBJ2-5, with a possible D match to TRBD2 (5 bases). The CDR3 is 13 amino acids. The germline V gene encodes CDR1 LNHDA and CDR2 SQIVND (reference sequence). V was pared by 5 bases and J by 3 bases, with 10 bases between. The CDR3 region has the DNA TGTGCCAGTAGTCCCCGACTAAAAGAGACCCAGTACTTC. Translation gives CASSPRLKETQYF.